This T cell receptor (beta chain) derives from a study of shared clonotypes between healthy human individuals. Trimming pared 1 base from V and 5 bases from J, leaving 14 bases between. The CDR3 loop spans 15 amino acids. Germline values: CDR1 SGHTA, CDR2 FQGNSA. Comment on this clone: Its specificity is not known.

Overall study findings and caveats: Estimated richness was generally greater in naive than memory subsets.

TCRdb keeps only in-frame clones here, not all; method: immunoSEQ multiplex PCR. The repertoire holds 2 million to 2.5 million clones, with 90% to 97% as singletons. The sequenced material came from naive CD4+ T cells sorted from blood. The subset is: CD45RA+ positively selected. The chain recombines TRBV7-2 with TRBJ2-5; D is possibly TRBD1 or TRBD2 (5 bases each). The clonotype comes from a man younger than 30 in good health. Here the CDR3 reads CASSLVGGRDETQYF. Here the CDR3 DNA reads TGTGCCAGCAGCTTAGTCGGAGGCAGGGACGAGACCCAGTACTTC.